This T cell receptor (beta chain) was documented in a study of blood T cell repertoires in COVID-19. The method was immunoSEQ multiplex PCR; TCRdb's version includes in-frame clones alone and lacks a portion of them. The data hold approximately 63,000 clones, with 75% to 80% observed a single time. CDR1 and CDR2 from the germline V gene are MNHEY and SVGAGI. V lost 0 bases and J lost 5, with 13 bases in between. The length of the CDR3 is 15 residues. This clonotype was obtained from an elderly woman with acute or convalescent COVID-19. Sequenced: peripheral blood. The rearrangement joins TRBV6-5 to TRBJ2-5, with D possibly being TRBD1 (7 bases). CDR3 nucleotides: TGTGCCAGCAGTTACTCCCAGGGGGGAGAGGAGACCCAGTACTTC. Translating it yields CASSYSQGGEETQYF.